These 4 T cell receptor beta chains were all obtained from the same sample, sequenced in a study of shared clonotypes between healthy human individuals. The assay was immunoSEQ multiplex PCR, and TCRdb's table has in-frame clones only and misses some. The table shows some 2,500,000 clones, with 93% occurring only once. The material sequenced was naive CD4+ T cells from PBMCs. Subset reported: CD45RA+ positively selected. The receptors were sampled from a man between 18 and 29 years old in good health. Some clones in this sample may be carry-over from other donors' samples.

The J gene is TRBJ1-4, the V gene TRBV7-3; D is uncertain. Trimming stripped 4 bases from V and 7 bases from J, with 10 bases between. CDR3 size: 13 residues. CDR1 and CDR2 from the germline V gene are SGHTA and FQGTGA. The CDR3 region has the DNA TGTGCCAGCAGCTCCGGGCGGGGTGAAAAACTGTTTTTT. Translated: CASSSGRGEKLFF. Supplemented by reference TRBV7-3 and TRBJ1-4, the full variable domain reads GAGVSQTPSNKVTEKGKYVELRCDPISGHTALYWYRQSLGQGPEFLIYFQGTGAADDSGLPNDRFFAVRPEGSVSTLKIQRTERGDSAVYLCASSSGRGEKLFFGSGTQLSVL.

The chain carries TRBV6-5 and TRBJ2-1; either TRBD1 or TRBD2 may fit D (5 bases each). V shed 5 bases and J shed 2 bases, with 13 bases lying between them. Germline V gene sequence: CDR1 MNHEY, CDR2 SVGAGI. This CDR3 is 15 amino acids long. CDR3 DNA sequence: TGTGCCAGCAGTGTCCCCGGGACGGCCTACAATGAGCAGTTCTTC. It is translated as CASSVPGTAYNEQFF.

The chain combines TRBV29-1 with TRBJ2-5; 7 nucleotides line up with TRBD2. Per the germline V gene, CDR1 is SQVTM and CDR2 is ANQGSEA. The CDR3 runs to 16 residues. V dropped 5 bases and J dropped 3; count of bases not matched to a gene: 15. The CDR3 DNA reads as TGCAGCGTTAGAGTGGGAGGGATAAGTATTGAAGAGACCCAGTACTTC. This sequence encodes CSVRVGGISIEETQYF.

This clone was counted once. V usage is TRBV5-4 and J usage is TRBJ1-2; no firm D call. Germline V gene data show CDR1 as SGHNT and CDR2 as YYREEE (reference sequence). Trimming pared 2 bases from V and 3 bases from J, leaving 11 bases between. This CDR3 is 14 amino acids long. Here the CDR3 reads CASSFGWTDYGYTF. The DNA for the CDR3 is TGTGCCAGCAGCTTCGGATGGACGGACTATGGCTACACCTTC.